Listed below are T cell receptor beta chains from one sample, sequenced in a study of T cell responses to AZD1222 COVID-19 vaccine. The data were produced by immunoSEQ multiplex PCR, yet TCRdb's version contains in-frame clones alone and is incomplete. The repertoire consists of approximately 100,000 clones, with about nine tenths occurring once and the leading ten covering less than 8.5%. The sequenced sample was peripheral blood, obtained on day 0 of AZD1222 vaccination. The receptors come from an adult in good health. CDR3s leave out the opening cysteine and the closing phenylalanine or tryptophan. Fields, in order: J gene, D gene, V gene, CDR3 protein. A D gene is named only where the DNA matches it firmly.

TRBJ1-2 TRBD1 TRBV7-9 ASSLMTGYGYT
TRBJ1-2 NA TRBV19 ASSAVTSGGYT
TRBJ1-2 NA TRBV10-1 ASRFGAGNGGYT
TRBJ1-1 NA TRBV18 ASSPPSVNTEAF
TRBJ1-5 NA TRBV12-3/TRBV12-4 ASSARNQPQH
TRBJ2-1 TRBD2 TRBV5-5 ASSSGLAVSYNEQF
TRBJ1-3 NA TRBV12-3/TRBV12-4 ASSPQGNTIY
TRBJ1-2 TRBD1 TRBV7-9 AIDRGRSYT
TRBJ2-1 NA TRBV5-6 ASSRYYNEQF
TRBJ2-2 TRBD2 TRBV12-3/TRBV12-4 ASKLAYTGELF
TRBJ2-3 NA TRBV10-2 ASSEHGGTYADTQY
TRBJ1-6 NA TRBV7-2 ASSPGARSPLH
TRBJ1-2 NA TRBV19 ASSDSAGWSQGYT
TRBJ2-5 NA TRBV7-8 ASSTRTNQETQY
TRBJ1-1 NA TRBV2 ASSEPARSSTEAF
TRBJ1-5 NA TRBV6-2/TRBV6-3 ASSYDFGGLSGQPQH
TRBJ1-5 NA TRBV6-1 ASSEGRDQPQH
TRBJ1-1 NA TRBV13 ASALGRERVNTEAF
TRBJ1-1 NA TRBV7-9 ASSLGANLNTEAF
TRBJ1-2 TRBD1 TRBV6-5 ASSGQGTRGYT
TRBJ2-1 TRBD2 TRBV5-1 ASSLGLAGGVGEQF
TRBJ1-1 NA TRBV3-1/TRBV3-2 ASSQSGRAKRPNTEAF
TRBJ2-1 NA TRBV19 ASTSLEVFYNEQF
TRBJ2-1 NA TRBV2 ASSEQPGLANEQF
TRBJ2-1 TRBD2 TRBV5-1 ASSLGLAGNNEQF